This paragraph reports one T cell receptor (beta chain). The CDR3 loop spans 12 amino acids. V lost 6 bases, J lost 5 bases, and 10 bases lay in between. Germline assignment: CDR1 MDHEN and CDR2 SYDVKM. This sample was included in a study of blood T cell repertoires in COVID-19. Sequenced by immunoSEQ multiplex PCR; TCRdb stores in-frame clones only, minus some. This repertoire shows about 150,000 clones, 84% found once; its top ten account for approximately 10%. Material: peripheral blood. This sequence was found in a woman aged 45 to 65 with acute or convalescent COVID-19. This chain links TRBV28 with TRBJ1-2; possibly TRBD1 for D (5 bases). The CDR3 region has the DNA TGTGCCAGCAGGCCGGGGGGTTATGGCTACACCTTC. Translation gives CASRPGGYGYTF.